The present T cell receptor (beta chain) was sequenced within a study of blood T cells in healthy people across ages. Points from the study as a whole: Long-lived donors exceeded aged donors in naive CD4+ cells and diversity. Older age coincided with a roughly linear decline in TCR beta diversity per million T cells.

A note on this clonotype: The antigen remains unidentified.

Next came a second PCR, run for about 7 to 12 cycles, which used a sample-barcoded 5' primer along with a J-beta primer mix. Sequencing of every sample gave 2.5 million or more CDR3-containing paired-end reads. Using its own MiXCR run on the 5' RACE reads, TCRdb lists one record per CDR3 protein. The sample records over a million distinct CDR3 sequences, approximately 43% being singletons. Trimming removed 2 bases at V and 6 bases at J, with 10 bases between. This CDR3 has 13 residues. From germline, CDR1 is MGHRA and CDR2 YSYEKL. Extraction of total RNA produced a minimum of 5.5 micrograms from each sample.

Sequencing was carried out using blood. This clonotype was obtained from a woman aged 18 to 35 in good health. The gene calls are TRBV4-1 and TRBJ2-5; tentative D call: TRBD1 (6 bases). CDR3 sequence reads: CASSQLWGQTQYF. The CDR3 region has the DNA TGCGCCAGCAGCCAACTGTGGGGGCAGACCCAGTACTTC.